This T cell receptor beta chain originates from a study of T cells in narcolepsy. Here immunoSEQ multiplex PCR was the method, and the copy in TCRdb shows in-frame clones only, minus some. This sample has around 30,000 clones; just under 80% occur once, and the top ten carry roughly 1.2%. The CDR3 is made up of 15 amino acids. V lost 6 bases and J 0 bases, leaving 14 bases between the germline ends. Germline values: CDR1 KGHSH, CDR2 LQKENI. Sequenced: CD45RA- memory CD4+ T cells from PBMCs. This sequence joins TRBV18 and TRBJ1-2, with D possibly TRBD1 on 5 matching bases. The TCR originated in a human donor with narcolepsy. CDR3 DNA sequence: TGTGCCAGCTCTGCCTCCCAGGGAGCTAACTATGGCTACACCTTC. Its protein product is CASSASQGANYGYTF.